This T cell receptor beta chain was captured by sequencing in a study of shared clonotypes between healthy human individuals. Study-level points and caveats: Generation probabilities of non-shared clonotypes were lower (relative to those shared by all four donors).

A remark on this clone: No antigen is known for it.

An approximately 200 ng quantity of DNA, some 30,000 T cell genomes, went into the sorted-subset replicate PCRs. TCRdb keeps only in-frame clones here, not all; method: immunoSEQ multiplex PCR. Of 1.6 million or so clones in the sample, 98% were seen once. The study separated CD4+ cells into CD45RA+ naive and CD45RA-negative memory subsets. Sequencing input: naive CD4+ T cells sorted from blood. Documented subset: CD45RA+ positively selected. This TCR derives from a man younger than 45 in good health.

The CDR3 DNA sequence: TGTGCCAGCAGTTTCAACGGGGGGCAGCCCCAGCATTTT. It specifies CASSFNGGQPQHF. The J gene is TRBJ1-5, the V gene TRBV27, with a weak D call TRBD1 (5 bases). Germline V lookup: CDR1 MNHEY, CDR2 SMNVEV (reference sequence). V gave up 3 bases and J gave up 7 bases, with 10 bases separating them. There are 13 residues in the CDR3.